This TCR beta chain is drawn from a study of blood T cell repertoires in COVID-19. Study-wide context: The cDNA or gDNA used as material had been derived from T cells, B-cell-depleted T cells, or PBMCs.

Comments on this clone: Its ends do not fully match the called genes, so a read error is possible.

Authors' analysis steps: Estimates of nucleated cell counts were drawn from the amplification of reference gene primers. The method was immunoSEQ multiplex PCR; TCRdb's version includes in-frame clones alone and lacks a portion of them. The DNA was the basis for D and trimming; V, J and clone size are from that table. Among about 180,000 clones, roughly nine tenths were seen once, and the ten largest hold about 2.1%. The CDR3 is made up of 14 amino acids. CDR1 is SQVTM and CDR2 is ANQGSEA in the germline V gene. The gene calls are TRBV29-1 and TRBJ2-7, with D possibly called TRBD1 or TRBD2 (5 bases each). This TCR was recovered from a young man who had recovered from COVID-19. The sequencing sample was made of peripheral blood. The CDR3 region has the DNA TGCAGCGTAGAAGGGGAGAAAATGGGTTACGAGCAGTACTTC. Protein: CSVEGEKMGYEQYF.